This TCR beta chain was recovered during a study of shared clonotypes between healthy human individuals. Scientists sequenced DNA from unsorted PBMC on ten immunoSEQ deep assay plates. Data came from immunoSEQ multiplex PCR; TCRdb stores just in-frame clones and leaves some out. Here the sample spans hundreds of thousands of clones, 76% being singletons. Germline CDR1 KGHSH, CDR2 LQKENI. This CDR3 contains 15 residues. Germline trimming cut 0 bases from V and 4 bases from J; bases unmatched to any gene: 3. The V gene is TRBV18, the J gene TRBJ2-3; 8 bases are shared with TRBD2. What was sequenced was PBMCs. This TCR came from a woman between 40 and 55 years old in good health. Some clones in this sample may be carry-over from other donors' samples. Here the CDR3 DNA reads TGTGCCAGCTCACCACCAGCGGGAGCGGCAGATACGCAGTATTTT. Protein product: CASSPPAGAADTQYF.